The rows below give T cell receptor beta chains drawn from one sample of a study of regulatory T cells in long-lasting Graves disease. TCRdb itself ran the multiplex PCR reads through MiXCR, one entry per CDR3 protein. The table lists approximately 440,000 distinct CDR3 sequences, about a quarter of them singletons. Sequencing used peripheral blood mononuclear cells (PBMCs), obtained when the disease was refractory, from a patient treated with antithyroid drugs. These receptors were taken from a female donor with Graves disease. Both conserved end residues are part of each CDR3. A D gene is named only where the DNA matches it firmly. The size of a clone is reported for some rows only, either as once, few or many, or as a class for expanded clones.

J gene | clone size | D gene | V gene | CDR3 DNA | CDR3 protein
TRBJ1-3 | few | - | TRBV29-1 | TGCAGCGTTGAATCCTGGGGAACAGGGTCCAACACCATATATTTT | CSVESWGTGSNTIYF
TRBJ1-5 | - | - | TRBV7-2 | TGTGCCAGCAGCTTGGGATCACGTAGCAATCAGCCCCAGCATTTT | CASSLGSRSNQPQHF
TRBJ2-3 | - | - | TRBV9 | TGTGCCAGCAGCGTTCGTCCTAGCAGAGATACGCAGTATTTT | CASSVRPSRDTQYF
TRBJ1-5 | - | - | TRBV4-3 | TGCGCCAGCAGCCCGACTAACAGAGGGGGACGGCCCCAGCATTTT | CASSPTNRGGRPQHF
TRBJ1-2 | many | - | TRBV6-4 | TGTGCCAGCAGTGACTCGAAACATTCATCTGGCTACACCTTC | CASSDSKHSSGYTF
TRBJ1-5 | - | - | TRBV20-1 | TGCAGTGCTAGTCCTGACAGAGGCAATCAGCCCCAGCATTTT | CSASPDRGNQPQHF
TRBJ2-5 | - | TRBD2 | TRBV5-1 | TGCGCCAGCAGCTTGGCCGGGACTAGCGGGAGTGTGGAGACCCAGTACTTC | CASSLAGTSGSVETQYF
TRBJ2-7 | few | TRBD1 | TRBV7-9 | TGTGCCAGCAGCGCCGGACAGGGTCTACTCTACGAGCAGTACTTC | CASSAGQGLLYEQYF
TRBJ2-2 | - | - | TRBV12-5 | TGTGCTAGTGGTTTGACGAACACCGGGGAGCTGTTTTTT | CASGLTNTGELFF
TRBJ1-1 | few | - | TRBV20-1 | TGCAGTGCCTCGGGGGGGACTGAAGCTTTCTTT | CSASGGTEAFF
TRBJ1-2 | many | - | TRBV6-1 | TGTGCCAGCACCCCCGGCCCGGACAGCACTATGGGCTACACCTTC | CASTPGPDSTMGYTF
TRBJ1-1 | many | - | TRBV20-1 | TGCAGTGCTCGAGGCGGACAGCAGTTTGAAGCTTTCTTT | CSARGGQQFEAFF
TRBJ1-1 | few | - | TRBV7-2 | TGTGCCAGCAGCTATATGGGGGGACACTACAACACTGAAGCTTTCTTT | CASSYMGGHYNTEAFF
TRBJ2-2 | few | - | TRBV6-4 | TGTGCCAGCAGTTACCATAGCACCGGGGAGCTGTTTTTT | CASSYHSTGELFF
TRBJ1-3 | many | - | TRBV6-2/TRBV6-3 | TGTGCCAGCAGTTACGCGGACAGCTTCTCTGGAAACACCATATATTTT | CASSYADSFSGNTIYF
TRBJ2-1 | - | - | TRBV28 | TGTGCCTCCCGGGACTCGGGCAATAATGAGCAGTTCTTC | CASRDSGNNEQFF
TRBJ2-1 | - | TRBD2 | TRBV6-1 | TGTGCCAGCAGACGGGCTAGCGGACCTTACAATGAGCAGTTCTTC | CASRRASGPYNEQFF
TRBJ2-7 | - | - | TRBV5-1 | TGCGCCAGCAACCCCAGTTCAGTCACAAAGACCTACGAGCAGTACTTC | CASNPSSVTKTYEQYF
TRBJ2-4 | - | TRBD2 | TRBV6-5 | TGTGCCAGCAGTTACGCGGCGGGAGCTACTAAAAACATTCAGTACTTC | CASSYAAGATKNIQYF
TRBJ1-1 | few | - | TRBV6-1 | TGTGCCAGCAGTACCCGACCGGCCAACACTGAAGCTTTCTTT | CASSTRPANTEAFF
TRBJ1-5 | many | - | TRBV20-1 | TGCAGTGCTAGGCGCGGGGGGGCTAGCAATCAGCCCCAGCATTTT | CSARRGGASNQPQHF
TRBJ2-7 | - | - | TRBV29-1 | TGCAGCGTGTTGTGGACTTTCGACGAGCAGTACTTC | CSVLWTFDEQYF
TRBJ2-5 | many | - | TRBV6-2/TRBV6-3 | TGTGCCAGCAGTTACAATCGGGTCGAGACCCAGTACTTC | CASSYNRVETQYF
TRBJ1-4 | - | TRBD1 | TRBV6-2/TRBV6-3 | TGTGCCAGCAGCGAGTCCGGGACAGGGTATGAAAAACTGTTTTTT | CASSESGTGYEKLFF
TRBJ2-2 | few | - | TRBV11-2 | TGTGCCAGCAGTCGAGGTGGGGCCGGGGAGCTGTTTTTT | CASSRGGAGELFF
TRBJ2-7 | many | - | TRBV7-9 | TGTGCCAGCAGCCCCGGGACTCCCTATGGGGAGCAGTACTTC | CASSPGTPYGEQYF
TRBJ2-6 | - | - | TRBV9 | TGTGCCAGCAGCGTAAGACAGCTCCCCTCTGGGGCCAACGTCCTGACTTTC | CASSVRQLPSGANVLTF
TRBJ2-7 | - | - | TRBV7-3 | TGTGCCAGTGATAGTTCTTCCTGCTCCTACGAGCAGTACTTC | CASDSSSCSYEQYF
TRBJ1-1 | many | - | TRBV2 | TGTGCCAGCAGTGTCGAGATCACTCACACTGAAGCTTTCTTT | CASSVEITHTEAFF
TRBJ1-5 | - | TRBD1 | TRBV28 | TGTGCCAGCAGTTTCTTGGGACAGGGACGCAATCAGCCCCAGCATTTT | CASSFLGQGRNQPQHF
TRBJ1-6 | - | - | TRBV6-2/TRBV6-3 | TGTGCCAGCAGTGATTGGATAAATTCACCCCTCCACTTT | CASSDWINSPLHF
TRBJ2-7 | - | TRBD1 | TRBV4-1 | TGCGCCAGCAGCCATATCCGGGACAGGGGTCTCGAGCAGTACTTC | CASSHIRDRGLEQYF
TRBJ2-2 | - | - | TRBV19 | TGTGCCAGTAAAAGGGGGGCCGTTTCGAACACCGGGGAGCTGTTTTTT | CASKRGAVSNTGELFF
TRBJ2-7 | once | TRBD1 | TRBV4-1 | TGCGCCAGCAGCCAAAGGACAGGGGAGGGGGAGCAGTACTTC | CASSQRTGEGEQYF
TRBJ2-2 | - | TRBD2 | TRBV14 | TGTGCCAGCAGCCAAGGACTAGCGCCGCACCGGGAGCTGTTTTTT | CASSQGLAPHRELFF
TRBJ1-6 | many | TRBD1 | TRBV28 | TGTGCCAGCAGCCAAGGGGGCCCGAATTCACCCCTCCACTTT | CASSQGGPNSPLHF
TRBJ1-1 | few | TRBD1 | TRBV5-1 | TGCGCCAGCAGCTTGATGTTCCTAGGGGGCGGGACTGAAGCTTTCTTT | CASSLMFLGGGTEAFF
TRBJ2-2 | few | - | TRBV11-1 | TGTGCCAGCAGCTTAAGGCGCGTCGGGGAGCTGTTTTTT | CASSLRRVGELFF
TRBJ1-5 | few | - | TRBV6-5 | TGTGCCAGCAGTTACCGCCAGGGGAGCAATCAGCCCCAGCATTTT | CASSYRQGSNQPQHF
TRBJ2-7 | - | - | TRBV19 | TGTGCCAGTCGGACGAACGAGCAGTACTTC | CASRTNEQYF
TRBJ2-7 | few | TRBD1 | TRBV10-3 | TGTGCCATCAGTGATAGGGCAGGGGGTACCGGCGAGCAGTACTTC | CAISDRAGGTGEQYF
TRBJ1-1 | - | - | TRBV30 | TGTGCCTGGAGATTGGGGGGGGCTGAAGCTTTCTTT | CAWRLGGAEAFF
TRBJ2-7 | - | TRBD2 | TRBV5-1 | TGCGCCAGCAGCGCCGCACTAGCGGGAGGGTCTTACGAGCAGTACTTC | CASSAALAGGSYEQYF
TRBJ1-1 | many | - | TRBV12-3/TRBV12-4 | TGTGCCAGCAGTTTCGGGTTTACTGAAGCTTTCTTT | CASSFGFTEAFF
TRBJ2-6 | - | TRBD1 | TRBV6-1 | TGTGCCAGCAATTCCAATCCGGGACAGGGGGCGGGGGCCAACGTCCTGACTTTC | CASNSNPGQGAGANVLTF
TRBJ2-7 | many | TRBD1 | TRBV28 | TGTGCCAGCACCCCTCCGGGACAGGTTTACGAGCAGTACTTC | CASTPPGQVYEQYF
TRBJ2-7 | many | - | TRBV6-5 | TGTGCCAGCAGTTACTCGAGGACGGGGTTAAATAGCGAGCAGTACTTC | CASSYSRTGLNSEQYF
TRBJ1-6 | few | TRBD1 | TRBV27 | TGTGCCAGCAGTTTGGCGCGGGACAGTAATTCACCCCTCCACTTT | CASSLARDSNSPLHF
TRBJ2-7 | - | - | TRBV29-1 | TGCAGTGCTGGGGGGACAGCCCTTTGGGAGCAGTACTTC | CSAGGTALWEQYF
TRBJ2-2 | many | - | TRBV12-3/TRBV12-4 | TGTGCCAGCGGGTGGGCAGGGGATTGGACCGGGGAGCTGTTTTTT | CASGWAGDWTGELFF
TRBJ1-4 | few | - | TRBV10-3 | TGTGCCATCAGTGAGAAAGGGGCCCCAGGGGAAAAACTGTTTTTT | CAISEKGAPGEKLFF
TRBJ1-2 | - | TRBD1 | TRBV3-1 | TGTGCCAGCAGTGTATCGACAGGGTCGGGCTACACCTTC | CASSVSTGSGYTF
TRBJ1-2 | - | TRBD1 | TRBV27 | TGTGCCAGCAGTCCCTGGACAGGGGGCGGCCTCTATGGCTACACCTTC | CASSPWTGGGLYGYTF
TRBJ1-3 | many | TRBD1 | TRBV12-3/TRBV12-4 | TGTGCCAGCAGAATAAACCGGGACAGGGACGTTTCCTCTGGAAACACCATATATTTT | CASRINRDRDVSSGNTIYF